This T cell receptor beta chain was identified in a study of PD-L1 blockade in urothelial cancer. The overall study: Blood analysis occurred 3 weeks (second dose) and 6 weeks after treatment start. Whole-study findings and limits: Durable-benefit cases showed more tumor-associated blood clone expansion at 3 weeks. A below-median TCR clonality in blood before treatment predicted better survival.

As to this clone: As yet, its antigen is unknown.

The protocol was immunoSEQ multiplex PCR, while the TCRdb copy is restricted to in-frame clones and leaves out a portion. The profile shows about 26,000 clones, 75% to 90% of them singletons. The CDR3 length is 17 residues. Germline V gene data show CDR1 as MNHEY and CDR2 as SMNVEV (reference sequence). The J segment lost 2 bases and the V segment lost 3 bases, leaving 6 bases of the junction unmatched. This sequence joins TRBV27 and TRBJ2-1; 11 bases align to TRBD2. The receptor comes from a man between 60 and 75 years old with urothelial cancer. Sequenced here: PBMCs, sampled around atezolizumab (anti-PD-L1) treatment. The CDR3 spells CASSLYGTSGAYNEQFF. CDR3 nucleotides: TGTGCCAGCAGTTTGTATGGGACTAGCGGCGCCTACAATGAGCAGTTCTTC.